These 27 T cell receptor beta chains came from one sample sequenced in a study of T-cell reconstitution after alpha-beta-depleted transplantation in children. Unique molecular identifiers featured in how the TCRbeta library was prepared. MiXCR was run by TCRdb on the PCR reads, yielding one entry per CDR3 protein. The sample carries 250,000 to 300,000 distinct CDR3 sequences, over 9% recorded once. The sample was PBMCs, taken before TCRalphabeta/CD19-depleted stem cell transplant. The receptors derive from a boy less than two years old with acute myeloid leukemia, due to receive a stem cell transplant.

V is TRBV5-1 and J is TRBJ2-1, with unresolved D. Trimming left V 2 bases short and J 2 bases short, with 2 bases between. Germline CDR1 is SGHRS and CDR2 is YFSETQ. The CDR3 covers 12 residues. This CDR3 is CASSFAYNEQFF. CDR3 nucleotide sequence: TGCGCCAGCAGCTTCGCCTACAATGAGCAGTTCTTC.

This clonotype was seen at least ten times. This chain uses TRBV3-1 with TRBJ2-3; 11 nucleotides match TRBD2. This CDR3 is built from 16 residues. V shed 4 bases and J 0 bases; nucleotides not matched to a gene: 3. The V gene's germline CDR1 is LGHDT and CDR2 YNNKEL (reference sequence). The CDR3 DNA reads as TGTGCCAGCAGCCCTAGCGGGGGGCCTAGCACAGATACGCAGTATTTT. Translating gives CASSPSGGPSTDTQYF.

The V call is TRBV28, the J call TRBJ1-4, with TRBD1 as a possible D gene (5 bases). This CDR3 has 15 residues. CDR1 is MDHEN and CDR2 is SYDVKM in the germline V gene. V lost 7 bases and J lost 2, with 14 bases in between. The chain's CDR3 is CASITPGHTNEKLFF. In DNA, the CDR3 is TGTGCCAGCATCACTCCGGGGCATACTAATGAAAAACTGTTTTTT.

The sample holds many counts of this clonotype. The chain carries TRBV11-1 and TRBJ2-1; TRBD2 matches 9 bases. Germline-derived CDR1 and CDR2 are SGHAT and FQDESV (reference sequence). The length of the CDR3 is 18 residues. J lost 4 bases, V lost 0 bases, and 10 bases had no gene match. The DNA of the CDR3 is TGTGCCAGCAGCTTAGCCCCTGGGGGACTAGCAGGTTACAATGAGCAGTTCTTC. Its translation is CASSLAPGGLAGYNEQFF. The whole variable domain, filled in from reference TRBV11-1 and TRBJ2-1, reads EAEVAQSPRYKITEKSQAVAFWCDPISGHATLYWYRQILGQGPELLVQFQDESVVDDSQLPKDRFSAERLKGVDSTLKIQPAELGDSAMYLCASSLAPGGLAGYNEQFFGPGTRLTVL.

This clonotype was picked up many times. The chain combines TRBV6-5 with TRBJ2-1; TRBD2 matches at 8 bases. V shed 0 bases, J shed 4 bases, and the junction held 2 bases outside the gene matches. CDR1 is MNHEY, CDR2 SVGAGI, per germline. This CDR3 is 15 amino acids long. CDR3 nucleotide sequence: TGTGCCAGCAGTTACTCACTAGCGGAGTACAATGAGCAGTTCTTC. Protein: CASSYSLAEYNEQFF.

This clonotype was observed at least ten times. V gene TRBV7-2 combines with J gene TRBJ2-1, with TRBD2 identical over 9 bases. Germline V gives CDR1 SGHTA, CDR2 FQGNSA. This CDR3 is 15 amino acids long. The ends lost 2 bases at V and 4 bases at J; junction bases unmatched: 3. The CDR3 here is CASSLRGGAYNEQFF. The CDR3 DNA follows: TGTGCCAGCAGCTTACGCGGGGGGGCTTACAATGAGCAGTTCTTC.

The sample holds a few counts of this clonotype. The rearrangement joins TRBV24-1 to TRBJ2-5, with a tentative D call TRBD2 (6 bases). Germline-derived CDR1 and CDR2 are KGHDR and SFDVKD. V lost 0 bases and J lost 5, with 18 bases in between. The CDR3 length is 17 residues. The CDR3 nucleotides read TGTGCCACCAGTGATTTGCTCATTGGGGACTCCTGGGAGACCCAGTACTTC. Its translation is CATSDLLIGDSWETQYF.

This clonotype was counted at least ten times. The chain is built from TRBV12-3 or TRBV12-4 and TRBJ2-5, with 7 bases lining up with TRBD1. This CDR3 comprises 16 residues. V trimming: 5 bases; J trimming: 0 bases; junction bases outside the gene matches: 9. The CDR3 reads CASSNRDRLYQETQYF. As DNA, the CDR3 is TGTGCCAGCAGTAACCGGGACAGATTGTACCAAGAGACCCAGTACTTC.

This clonotype was seen a single time. V gene TRBV6-5 combines with J gene TRBJ2-5; the D is unclear. The CDR3 loop spans 15 amino acids. Germline V CDR1 and CDR2: MNHEY, SVGAGI. V was cut by 0 bases and J by 2 bases, with 10 bases left in between. CDR3 nucleotide sequence: TGTGCCAGCAGTTACTCCACGCAGGTACAAGAGACCCAGTACTTC. Translation: CASSYSTQVQETQYF.

The chain has TRBV14 and TRBJ1-3; unclear D gene. The CDR3 has 14 residues. V was cut by 5 bases and J by 0 bases, with 8 bases left in between. Germline CDR1 SGHDN, CDR2 FVKESK. CDR3 sequence: CASSEQASGNTIYF. In DNA form, the CDR3 reads TGTGCCAGCAGCGAACAAGCCTCTGGAAACACCATATATTTT.

This clonotype was recorded at least ten times. The CDR3 spells CSAWTRDNSPLHF. In DNA, the CDR3 is TGCAGTGCATGGACAAGGGATAATTCACCCCTCCACTTT. J is TRBJ1-6 and V is TRBV20-1; D perhaps matches TRBD1 (5 bases). CDR1 is DFQATT and CDR2 is SNEGSKA in the germline V gene (reference sequence). The CDR3 spans 13 residues. The germline V and J ends were trimmed by 6 bases and 5 bases, with 11 bases remaining between them.

This clonotype was detected many times. V usage is TRBV5-1 and J usage is TRBJ2-2, with D unclear. V lost 0 bases and J lost 2, with 8 bases in between. From germline, CDR1 is SGHRS and CDR2 YFSETQ. The CDR3 has 15 residues. The CDR3 DNA follows: TGCGCCAGCAGCTTGGATGCCCTAAACACCGGGGAGCTGTTTTTT. Amino acids: CASSLDALNTGELFF.

This clonotype has a count of ten or more. The genes are TRBV20-1 and TRBJ2-7; 7 bases are shared with TRBD2. Germline V CDR1 and CDR2: DFQATT, SNEGSKA (reference sequence). V was clipped by 0 bases and J by 2 bases; unmatched bases: 7. The CDR3 is 15 residues long. CDR3 sequence reads: CSARDGASGTYEQYF. The CDR3 nucleotides read TGCAGTGCTAGAGATGGCGCTAGCGGCACCTACGAGCAGTACTTC.

This clonotype was seen at least ten times. The V call is TRBV9, the J call TRBJ1-1, with a tentative D call TRBD1 (5 bases). The CDR3 consists of 15 residues. Deletions cut 2 bases from V and 1 base from J, with 12 bases between. The germline V gene has CDR1 SGDLS and CDR2 YYNGEE. CDR3 nucleotide sequence: TGTGCCAGCAGCGTGGGGCCGACAGAGAACACTGAAGCTTTCTTT. It translates to CASSVGPTENTEAFF.

This clonotype appeared many times. V usage is TRBV24-1 and J usage is TRBJ2-3; 7 bases match TRBD2. The CDR3 has 14 amino acids. Germline values: CDR1 KGHDR, CDR2 SFDVKD. Trimming took 4 bases from V and 6 from J; bases not matched to a gene: 6. CDR3 nucleotides: TGTGCCACCAGTGACCCCTCGGGAGGCGATACGCAGTATTTT. It yields the protein CATSDPSGGDTQYF.

There are many counts of this clonotype. This sequence joins TRBV6-5 and TRBJ2-1; 14 bases are shared with TRBD2. The V and J ends lost 6 bases and 7 bases, in that order; junction bases with no gene match: 5. This CDR3 contains 15 residues. Germline V gene sequence: CDR1 MNHEY, CDR2 SVGAGI. The CDR3 spells CASRGLAGESNEQFF. Written as DNA, the CDR3 is TGTGCCAGCAGGGGACTAGCGGGAGAAAGTAATGAGCAGTTCTTC.

The J gene is TRBJ2-7, the V gene TRBV7-9; possibly TRBD1 for D (6 bases). Germline CDR1 and CDR2: SEHNR and FQNEAQ (reference sequence). V lost 1 base, J lost 3 bases, and 19 bases lay in between. The CDR3 has 17 amino acids. This CDR3 reads CASSLGLGAALGYEQYF. The CDR3 DNA sequence: TGTGCCAGCAGCTTAGGCTTGGGGGCAGCTCTAGGCTACGAGCAGTACTTC.

This clonotype was observed at least ten times. The V and J genes are TRBV5-1 and TRBJ1-5; D may be TRBD1 (5 bases). Per germline, CDR1 SGHRS and CDR2 YFSETQ. The CDR3 totals 17 residues. V was shortened by 0 bases and J by 0 bases, with 13 bases between the two germline ends. The CDR3 is CASSLGTGTDSNQPQHF. As DNA, the CDR3 is TGCGCCAGCAGCTTGGGTACAGGCACAGATAGCAATCAGCCCCAGCATTTT. Using reference TRBV5-1 and TRBJ1-5 for the parts outside the CDR3, the full variable domain is KAGVTQTPRYLIKTRGQQVTLSCSPISGHRSVSWYQQTPGQGLQFLFEYFSETQRNKGNFPGRFSGRQFSNSRSEMNVSTLELGDSALYLCASSLGTGTDSNQPQHFGDGTRLSIL.

This clonotype was recorded many times. The chain is built from TRBV5-1 and TRBJ2-7; TRBD1 aligns across 11 bases. V lost 2 bases and J lost 3; bases outside the gene matches: 4. Looked up from germline, CDR1 is SGHRS and CDR2 is YFSETQ. This CDR3 has 15 amino acids. The CDR3 region is CASSFTGTGGYEQYF. In nucleotides, the CDR3 is TGCGCCAGCAGCTTTACCGGGACAGGGGGCTACGAGCAGTACTTC.

This clonotype came up a few times. This chain connects TRBV6-1 to TRBJ1-5; 7 bases are shared with TRBD1. The germline gives CDR1 MNHNS, CDR2 SASEGT. The CDR3 spans 14 residues. V dropped 6 bases and J dropped 3; count of bases not matched to a gene: 5. CDR3 coding DNA: TGTGCCAGCAGCGACAGGGCTTTCAATCAGCCCCAGCATTTT. Protein: CASSDRAFNQPQHF.

This clonotype was observed at least ten times. V gene TRBV15 combines with J gene TRBJ2-7; 10 bases map to TRBD1. CDR3 length: 14 amino acids. Looked up from germline, CDR1 is LNHNV and CDR2 is YYDKDF (reference sequence). V lost 0 bases and J lost 6; bases outside the gene matches: 2. The CDR3 is CATSRDWTGGEQYF. The CDR3 DNA sequence: TGTGCCACCAGCAGAGATTGGACAGGGGGCGAGCAGTACTTC.

This clonotype was observed at least ten times. The chain is built from TRBV28 and TRBJ2-6, with 7 bases identical to TRBD1. The germline gives CDR1 MDHEN, CDR2 SYDVKM. V trimming: 5 bases; J trimming: 3 bases; junction bases outside the gene matches: 13. The CDR3 contains 18 residues. CDR3 DNA: TGTGCCAGCAGTCTCCGGGACAGAGGCTTTTATGGGGCCAACGTCCTGACTTTC. Translating gives CASSLRDRGFYGANVLTF.

Concerning this clonotype: Being one base from a much bigger clone, this may be a read error. This chain uses TRBV5-1 with TRBJ2-7; a weak D match, TRBD2 (6 bases). Looked up from germline, CDR1 is SGHRS and CDR2 is YFSETQ. The CDR3 has 15 residues. CDR3 region: CASSSFGGGDYERYF. In nucleotides, the CDR3 is TGCGCCAGCAGCTCCTTCGGGGGAGGAGACTACGAGCGGTACTTC.

This clonotype appeared many times. The rearrangement joins TRBV6-1 to TRBJ1-4; D perhaps matches TRBD1 (6 bases). The CDR3 has 15 amino acids. Deletions cut 7 bases from V and 4 bases from J, with 16 bases between. Germline CDR1 reads MNHNS; CDR2 reads SASEGT. CDR3 sequence: CASNLPGHINEKLFF. The CDR3 DNA follows: TGTGCCAGCAACCTACCGGGACATATTAATGAAAAACTGTTTTTT.

About this clonotype itself: A much more abundant neighbour one base away suggests this may be a read error. The V call is TRBV2, the J call TRBJ1-1, with a weak D call TRBD1 (5 bases). CDR3 length: 15 residues. V shed 3 bases and J shed 1 base, with 12 bases lying between them. The V gene's germline CDR1 is SNHLY and CDR2 FYNNEI. The chain's CDR3 is CASSETTDGNTEAFF. The CDR3 DNA is TGTGCCAGCAGTGAGACGACAGACGGGAACACTGAAGCTTTCTTT.

This clonotype was counted ten times or more. The chain is built from TRBV28 and TRBJ1-1; D is unclear. This CDR3 comprises 14 residues. Germline assignment: CDR1 MDHEN and CDR2 SYDVKM. V was shortened by 5 bases and J by 5 bases, with 15 bases between the two germline ends. The CDR3 nucleotides are TGTGCCAGCAGTGTCAGACAAATTCGGACTGAAGCTTTCTTT. It is translated as CASSVRQIRTEAFF.

This clonotype was counted at least ten times. J is TRBJ2-7 and V is TRBV28; D remains unclear. V dropped 3 bases and J dropped 0 bases, with 12 bases sitting between them. The CDR3 is 15 amino acids. CDR1 and CDR2 from the germline V gene are MDHEN and SYDVKM. The CDR3 protein is CASSLPGLSSYEQYF. The CDR3 coding sequence is TGTGCCAGCAGTTTGCCAGGCCTGAGCTCCTACGAGCAGTACTTC.